The 23 T cell receptor beta chains reported below all come from one sample, sequenced in a study of blood T cell repertoires in COVID-19. Produced via immunoSEQ multiplex PCR; TCRdb's table is partial and in-frame only. Here the sample spans around 270,000 clones, 80% to 90% being singletons. Specimen: PBMCs or T cells enriched from blood (not recorded which). Source of these receptors: a woman between 35 and 50 years old who had been exposed to COVID-19.

This chain links TRBV13 with TRBJ1-2, with D tentatively TRBD1 (5 bases). The CDR3 runs to 14 residues. Trimming shortened V by 5 bases and J by 8 bases, and 18 bases separated the two germline ends. Germline CDR1 PRHDT, CDR2 FYEKMQ (reference sequence). The chain's CDR3 is CASSLRDRRGGYTF. The CDR3 DNA reads TGTGCCAGCAGCCTGCGGGACCGAAGAGGGGGCTACACCTTC.

This clone was recorded once. J is TRBJ1-1 and V is TRBV11-3; TRBD1 aligns across 10 bases. Germline CDR1 reads SGHNT; CDR2 reads YENEEA. Trimming cost V 11 bases and J 6 bases; bases outside gene matches: 9. This CDR3 is built from 13 residues. CDR3 residues: CASGGQGFSEAFF. The CDR3 coding sequence is TGTGCCTCCGGGGGACAGGGGTTTTCTGAAGCTTTCTTT.

This chain connects TRBV25-1 to TRBJ1-6; possibly TRBD1 for D (6 bases). Looked up from germline, CDR1 is MGHDK and CDR2 is SYGVNS. The CDR3 covers 17 residues. The ends were cut back, 1 base at V and 7 bases at J, with 17 bases in the middle. In nucleotides, the CDR3 is TGTGCCAGCAGTGAATTACGGGGGGGCCAGGGGAATTCACCCCTCCACTTT. Translating it yields CASSELRGGQGNSPLHF.

This clone turned up a few times. The rearrangement links TRBV10-3 to TRBJ1-3; D is uncertain. V lost 3 bases and J lost 4, with 19 bases in between. The CDR3 has 17 amino acids. Germline V gene data show CDR1 as ENHRY and CDR2 as SYGVKD. Here the CDR3 reads CAISEGRQARTGNTIYF. The DNA of the CDR3 is TGTGCCATCAGTGAAGGTCGGCAGGCCAGAACAGGAAACACCATATATTTT.

This clone has more than one count but fewer than ten. In nucleotides, the CDR3 is TGCGCCAGCAGCATTAGCGGGGTAACGGCCGGGGAGCTGTTTTTT. It codes for CASSISGVTAGELFF. The chain has TRBV4-1 and TRBJ2-2; the match to TRBD2 covers 8 bases. With 5 bases clipped from V and 6 bases from J, the junction kept 8 bases outside the gene matches. The CDR3 contains 15 residues. In germline, CDR1 is MGHRA, CDR2 YSYEKL.

This chain connects TRBV5-1 to TRBJ1-1, with a tentative D call TRBD1 (6 bases). Germline CDR1 SGHRS, CDR2 YFSETQ. V was pared by 2 bases and J by 8 bases, with 7 bases between. The CDR3 loop spans 11 amino acids. The CDR3 loop reads CASSFGTEAFF. The CDR3 nucleotides are TGCGCCAGCAGCTTCGGGACAGAAGCTTTCTTT.

CDR3 amino acids: CASSPQQGSGNTIYF. The CDR3 nucleotides are TGTGCCAGCTCACCACAACAGGGATCTGGAAACACCATATATTTT. The J gene is TRBJ1-3, the V gene TRBV18; TRBD1 might be the D (6 bases). The CDR3 is 15 residues long. With 1 base removed from V and 1 base from J, the gap between germline ends came to 8 bases. Per the germline V gene, CDR1 is KGHSH and CDR2 is LQKENI.

The gene calls are TRBV19 and TRBJ1-2, with 7 bases that match TRBD1. From germline, CDR1 is LNHDA and CDR2 SQIVND (reference sequence). J gave up 2 bases and V 4 bases, and 4 bases lay outside the gene matches. The CDR3 length is 14 residues. In DNA form, the CDR3 reads TGTGCCAGTAGTACTCAGACAGGGAACTATGGCTACACCTTC. It is translated as CASSTQTGNYGYTF.

There are a few counts of this clone. V gene TRBV7-2 combines with J gene TRBJ2-1; D may be TRBD1 (6 bases). This CDR3 has 13 residues. Per the germline V gene, CDR1 is SGHTA and CDR2 is FQGNSA. Trimming cost V 5 bases and J 7 bases, with 12 bases left between them. CDR3 nucleotide sequence: TGTGCCAGCAGCGACAGGATGGGTAATGAGCAGTTCTTC. It is translated as CASSDRMGNEQFF.

V and J are TRBV11-2 and TRBJ2-7; 9 bases fit TRBD2. Germline CDR1 is SGHAT and CDR2 is FQNNGV. This CDR3 has 15 amino acids. With 1 base clipped from V and 1 base from J, the junction kept 2 bases outside the gene matches. The CDR3 coding sequence is TGTGCCAGCAGCTTAGCGCTAGCGGGGTCCTACGAGCAGTACGTC. Protein: CASSLALAGSYEQYV.

This clone turned up a few times. This chain uses TRBV9 with TRBJ1-6; D not certain. The germline CDR1 and CDR2 sequences are SGDLS and YYNGEE. The CDR3 is made up of 14 amino acids. V gave up 1 base and J gave up 6 bases, with 8 bases separating them. Here the CDR3 reads CASSVSVVNSPLHF. The DNA of the CDR3 is TGTGCCAGCAGCGTATCAGTCGTTAATTCACCCCTCCACTTT.

This chain joins TRBV5-6 and TRBJ2-3; D perhaps matches TRBD1 (6 bases). Trimming took 2 bases from V and 2 from J, leaving 12 bases between them. Per the germline V gene, CDR1 is SGHDT and CDR2 is YYEEEE. The CDR3 covers 15 residues. CDR3 DNA: TGTGCCAGCAGCTTTGGACAGCTCATCACAGATACGCAGTATTTT. This gives the protein CASSFGQLITDTQYF. Complete variable domain (other parts from reference TRBV5-6 and TRBJ2-3): DAGVTQSPTHLIKTRGQQVTLRCSPKSGHDTVSWYQQALGQGPQFIFQYYEEEERQRGNFPDRFSGHQFPNYSSELNVNALLLGDSALYLCASSFGQLITDTQYFGPGTRLTVL.

This rearrangement joins TRBV29-1 to TRBJ2-6; possibly TRBD1 for D (6 bases). This CDR3 has 17 residues. Germline V gene sequence: CDR1 SQVTM, CDR2 ANQGSEA. V dropped 6 bases and J dropped 2 bases, with 20 bases sitting between them. This CDR3 is CSVPISTGRAGANVLTF. Written as DNA, the CDR3 is TGCAGCGTCCCCATTTCGACAGGAAGGGCTGGGGCCAACGTCCTGACTTTC.

This sequence joins TRBV14 and TRBJ2-5; possibly TRBD2 for D (6 bases). The V gene lost 8 bases and the J gene lost 2 bases, with 21 bases spanning the gap. CDR1 and CDR2 (germline): SGHDN, FVKESK. The CDR3 has 16 residues. The CDR3 DNA reads as TGTGCCAGCGCTAAGGTGACAGCGGGTTGGCAAGAGACCCAGTACTTC. As protein: CASAKVTAGWQETQYF.

The V and J genes are TRBV4-2 and TRBJ2-1; no firm D call. V lost 0 bases and J lost 0, with 9 bases in between. Germline V gene sequence: CDR1 LGHNA, CDR2 YNFKEQ. The length of the CDR3 is 16 residues. CDR3 bases: TGTGCCAGCAGCCAAGAAATCCTAGGCTCCTACAATGAGCAGTTCTTC. This encodes CASSQEILGSYNEQFF.

The rearrangement uses TRBV9 and TRBJ2-7; D not resolved. Per the germline V gene, CDR1 is SGDLS and CDR2 is YYNGEE. V was trimmed by 4 bases and J by 3 bases, leaving 14 bases between them. The CDR3 has 14 amino acids. The CDR3 DNA reads TGTGCCAGCAGCCCCCGGGTCACTAACTACGAGCAGTACTTC. Translation: CASSPRVTNYEQYF.

This chain links TRBV19 with TRBJ2-4; maybe TRBD1 (6 bases). V shed 5 bases and J shed 0 bases, with 20 bases lying between them. The CDR3 is 18 residues long. The germline V gene encodes CDR1 LNHDA and CDR2 SQIVND (reference sequence). CDR3 DNA sequence: TGTGCCAGTAGTGGGGCCCCAACAGGGATTCTAGCCAAAAACATTCAGTACTTC. Protein sequence: CASSGAPTGILAKNIQYF.

This chain connects TRBV21-1 to TRBJ1-2. TRBV21-1 is a pseudogene. The CDR3 is 16 residues long. The CDR3 region is CASSKGMRGPGRCYTF. CDR3 in DNA: TGTGCCAGCAGCAAAGGAATGCGGGGGCCGGGACGATGCTACACCTTC.

The chain joins TRBV7-9 to TRBJ1-2; D not certain. CDR1 and CDR2 from the germline V gene are SEHNR and FQNEAQ (reference sequence). This CDR3 has 14 residues. V was cut by 1 base and J by 3 bases, with 9 bases left in between. CDR3 DNA sequence: TGTGCCAGCAGCTTAGATGCACAGCACTATGGCTACACCTTC. This gives the protein CASSLDAQHYGYTF.

This clone was counted a few times. V usage is TRBV5-8 and J usage is TRBJ2-2; 7 positions match TRBD1. The CDR3 runs to 15 residues. The germline gives CDR1 SGHTS, CDR2 YDEGEE. The V segment lost 5 bases and the J segment 3 bases; nucleotides outside the gene matches: 7. CDR3 region: CASRARDSYTGELFF. CDR3 nucleotides: TGTGCCAGCAGGGCCCGGGACAGCTACACCGGGGAGCTGTTTTTT.

The rearrangement uses TRBV19 and TRBJ1-1; 7 nucleotides match TRBD1. Germline V gene sequence: CDR1 LNHDA, CDR2 SQIVND (reference sequence). V lost 1 base, J lost 1 base, and 0 bases stayed unmatched. The CDR3 totals 14 residues. CDR3 region: CASSIGQGNTEAFF. The CDR3 nucleotides read TGTGCCAGTAGTATAGGACAGGGGAACACTGAAGCTTTCTTT.

This clone was detected only a few times. The chain recombines TRBV19 with TRBJ1-5; tentatively, D is TRBD1 (6 bases). Germline V lookup: CDR1 LNHDA, CDR2 SQIVND (reference sequence). This CDR3 region has 15 residues. V was cut by 3 bases and J by 3 bases, with 12 bases left in between. CDR3 protein: CASSMDRGFNQPQHF. The CDR3 DNA reads as TGTGCCAGTAGTATGGACAGAGGCTTCAATCAGCCCCAGCATTTT. The variable domain in full, completed from reference TRBV19 and TRBJ1-5, reads DGGITQSPKYLFRKEGQNVTLSCEQNLNHDAMYWYRQDPGQGLRLIYYSQIVNDFQKGDIAEGYSVSREKKESFPLTVTSAQKNPTAFYLCASSMDRGFNQPQHFGDGTRLSIL.

The chain carries TRBV19 and TRBJ1-1, with a weak D call TRBD1 (5 bases). V was shortened by 5 bases and J by 3 bases, with 16 bases between the two germline ends. CDR3 length: 15 residues. Germline CDR1 reads LNHDA; CDR2 reads SQIVND (reference sequence). The CDR3 loop reads CASSPKQASDTEAFF. CDR3 DNA: TGTGCCAGTAGTCCCAAACAGGCTTCGGACACTGAAGCTTTCTTT.